The 10 T cell receptor beta chains in this list originate from one sample, sequenced in a study of PD-1 blockade in classical Hodgkin lymphoma. This sample's time point: cycle 4 day 1 (C4D1), after five to seven weeks of nivolumab. Each patient experienced a relapse that followed autologous stem cell transplantation, and brentuximab vedotin exposure varied. Assay: immunoSEQ multiplex PCR; the TCRdb copy retains only in-frame clones and omits some. The sample consists of around 90,000 clones, over 75% of them appearing once. The source was peripheral blood mononuclear cells (PBMCs), collected before the fourth cycle of nivolumab. The receptor source for this set is a human donor with classical Hodgkin lymphoma.

The chain carries TRBV7-3 and TRBJ2-3, with D maybe TRBD2 (7 bases). CDR3 length: 14 residues. Germline loops: CDR1 SGHTA, CDR2 FQGTGA. V was clipped by 5 bases and J by 3 bases, with 12 bases between them. CDR3 region: CASSRGASTDTQYF. The CDR3 bases are TGTGCCAGCAGCCGGGGGGCCTCTACAGATACGCAGTATTTT.

The chain has TRBV30 and TRBJ2-7, with 9 bases fitting TRBD1. The CDR3 runs 14 residues. The V segment lost 3 bases and the J segment 3 bases; nucleotides outside the gene matches: 6. Germline CDR1 and CDR2: GTSNPN and SVGIG (reference sequence). The chain's CDR3 is CAWRRQGVIYEQYF. The CDR3 DNA reads as TGTGCCTGGAGAAGACAGGGGGTTATCTACGAGCAGTACTTC.

This clone was detected only once. This chain uses TRBV6-5 with TRBJ1-6; D unresolved. The CDR3 covers 15 residues. The V end lost 8 bases, the J end lost 7 bases, and 18 bases lay between the germline ends. Germline assignment: CDR1 MNHEY and CDR2 SVGAGI. CDR3 nucleotide sequence: TGTGCCAGCTCTCATTTAAGGGCCGGGAATTCACCCCTCCACTTT. This sequence encodes CASSHLRAGNSPLHF.

The chain carries TRBV7-3 and TRBJ2-1; D unresolved. Per germline, CDR1 SGHTA and CDR2 FQGTGA. This CDR3 contains 14 residues. Trimming cost V 1 base and J 8 bases, with 12 bases left between them. This CDR3 reads CASSLRGGVDEQFF. The CDR3 nucleotides are TGTGCCAGCAGCTTAAGGGGTGGGGTGGATGAGCAGTTCTTC. The variable domain in full, completed from reference TRBV7-3 and TRBJ2-1, reads GAGVSQTPSNKVTEKGKYVELRCDPISGHTALYWYRQSLGQGPEFLIYFQGTGAADDSGLPNDRFFAVRPEGSVSTLKIQRTERGDSAVYLCASSLRGGVDEQFFGPGTRLTVL.

The chain couples TRBV5-5 to TRBJ1-3, with TRBD1 matching 10 bases. The V gene's germline CDR1 is SGHKS and CDR2 YYEKEE (reference sequence). The CDR3 length is 16 residues. Trimming cost V 4 bases and J 2 bases; bases outside gene matches: 6. The CDR3 loop reads CASSLRQGAAGNTIYF. The DNA of the CDR3 is TGTGCCAGCAGCCTCCGACAGGGGGCAGCTGGAAACACCATATATTTT.

The V gene is TRBV7-3, the J gene TRBJ2-5, with 8 bases matching TRBD2. V lost 5 bases and J lost 3; bases outside the gene matches: 2. CDR3 length equals 13 residues. The V gene's germline CDR1 is SGHTA and CDR2 FQGTGA. The CDR3 reads CASSPLAEETQYF. For the CDR3, the DNA is TGTGCCAGCAGCCCACTAGCGGAAGAGACCCAGTACTTC. The complete variable domain, with remaining parts taken from reference TRBV7-3 and TRBJ2-5, reads GAGVSQTPSNKVTEKGKYVELRCDPISGHTALYWYRQSLGQGPEFLIYFQGTGAADDSGLPNDRFFAVRPEGSVSTLKIQRTERGDSAVYLCASSPLAEETQYFGPGTRLLVL.

This rearrangement joins TRBV10-3 to TRBJ2-7; 8 nucleotides align to TRBD1. Germline V lookup: CDR1 ENHRY, CDR2 SYGVKD. The CDR3 covers 13 residues. The V and J ends lost 4 bases and 3 bases, in that order; junction bases with no gene match: 2. The CDR3 region has the DNA TGTGCCATCAGTGGAGACAGGGGCTACGAGCAGTACTTC. Its protein is CAISGDRGYEQYF.

This clone has a count of ten or more. The V gene is TRBV28, the J gene TRBJ2-4; D might be TRBD2 (6 bases). Trimming took 6 bases from V and 1 from J, leaving 10 bases between them. The CDR3 covers 14 residues. Germline V lookup: CDR1 MDHEN, CDR2 SYDVKM. CDR3 DNA sequence: TGTGCCAGCAGCCTCGGGGGTGCCAAAAACATTCAGTACTTC. Translation: CASSLGGAKNIQYF.

As concerns this clone: The junction departs from germline at one end; a sequencing error may be responsible. The chain carries TRBV5-8 and TRBJ1-5, with D uncertain. This CDR3 is built from 12 residues. The germline V gene encodes CDR1 SGHTS and CDR2 YDEGEE. The CDR3 bases are TGTGCCAGCAGCCTGGACGCTCAGACCCAGCATTTT. This translates into CASSLDAQTQHF. The full variable domain, rest sourced from reference TRBV5-8 and TRBJ1-5, is EAGVTQSPTHLIKTRGQQATLRCSPISGHTSVYWYQQALGLGLQFLLWYDEGEERNRGNFPPRFSGRQFPNYSSELNVNALELEDSALYLCASSLDAQTQHFGDGTRLSIL.

The CDR3 DNA reads TGTGCCAGCATTCCGAATCCGGGACAGAGTCAAGAGACCCAGTACTTC. Translated: CASIPNPGQSQETQYF. The V and J genes are TRBV28 and TRBJ2-5; 7 bases agree with TRBD1. This CDR3 region has 16 residues. V trimming: 7 bases; J trimming: 2 bases; junction bases outside the gene matches: 13. CDR1 is MDHEN, CDR2 SYDVKM, per germline.